Shown below are 32 T cell receptor beta chains from a single sample sequenced in a study of ipilimumab plus nivolumab after autologous stem cell transplantation. TCRdb's copy holds only in-frame clones and misses some; the assay was immunoSEQ multiplex PCR. The data contain 17,000 or so clones, approximately 71% of them seen just once; the ten biggest clones take up less than 25%. The material was PBMCs, obtained in a trial of ipilimumab plus nivolumab as post-transplant consolidation. The receptors shown here come from a male donor with diffuse large B-cell lymphoma.

The CDR3 DNA follows: TGTGCCAGTAGTTCGACTAGCGGGGGAAGCACAGATACGCAGTATTTT. Its translation: CASSSTSGGSTDTQYF. The V call is TRBV19, the J call TRBJ2-3; 12 bases are a match to TRBD2. The CDR3 has 16 amino acids. CDR1 is LNHDA, CDR2 SQIVND, per germline (reference sequence). V gave up 5 bases and J gave up 0 bases; unmatched junction bases: 3.

The chain links TRBV9 to TRBJ1-2; 9 nucleotides agree with TRBD1. The CDR3 runs to 14 residues. After removal of 5 bases from V and 7 bases from J, the junction contained 9 bases not matched to a gene. Germline V CDR1 and CDR2: SGDLS, YYNGEE. CDR3 sequence: CASSNTGGAGGYTF. As DNA, the CDR3 is TGTGCCAGCAGTAATACAGGGGGCGCGGGTGGCTACACCTTC.

This clone has a single count. The V and J genes are TRBV6-1 and TRBJ2-5; D possibly corresponds to TRBD1 (6 bases). The J call may not be correct, given that the DNA end is closer to TRBJ2-7. Looked up from germline, CDR1 is MNHNS and CDR2 is SASEGT. The CDR3 runs 15 residues. CDR3 DNA sequence: TGTGCCAGCAGCCCCCCACAGGGACCACTCTACGAGCAGTACTTC. Protein: CASSPPQGPLYEQYF.

This rearrangement joins TRBV5-1 to TRBJ2-5; 7 positions match TRBD2. The CDR3 runs to 15 residues. Losses at the gene ends were 4 bases for V and 5 bases for J; bases not matched to a gene: 11. In germline, CDR1 is SGHRS, CDR2 YFSETQ. The CDR3 protein is CASSREDGWEETQYF. DNA of the CDR3: TGCGCCAGCAGCCGGGAGGACGGTTGGGAGGAGACCCAGTACTTC.

This clone came up once. The chain is built from TRBV10-3 and TRBJ2-5; D is ambiguous. Germline CDR1 reads ENHRY; CDR2 reads SYGVKD. Deletions cut 8 bases from V and 0 bases from J, with 13 bases between. The length of the CDR3 is 14 residues. CDR3 protein: CAIRPRADQETQYF. In DNA form, the CDR3 reads TGTGCCATCCGCCCCCGGGCCGACCAAGAGACCCAGTACTTC.

In its sample, this clone was seen a few times. This sequence joins TRBV6-6 and TRBJ1-3; tentatively, D is TRBD1 (6 bases). The CDR3 covers 14 residues. The germline CDR1 and CDR2 sequences are MNHNY and SVGAGI (reference sequence). The ends were cut back, 5 bases at V and 0 bases at J, with 8 bases in the middle. CDR3 DNA sequence: TGTGCCAGCAGTACAGGGAACTCTGGAAACACCATATATTTT. Amino acid sequence: CASSTGNSGNTIYF.

The J gene is TRBJ1-3, the V gene TRBV19; D ambiguous. Trimming took off 7 bases at V and 0 bases at J, with 7 bases between the two ends. Germline-derived CDR1 and CDR2 are LNHDA and SQIVND (reference sequence). The CDR3 loop spans 13 amino acids. The CDR3 region is CASKAASGNTIYF. CDR3 nucleotide sequence: TGTGCCAGTAAAGCAGCCTCTGGAAACACCATATATTTT.

The chain uses TRBV5-1 and TRBJ2-3; D is perhaps TRBD1 (6 bases). Germline loops: CDR1 SGHRS, CDR2 YFSETQ. V was cut by 1 base and J by 4 bases, with 13 bases left in between. The CDR3 is 15 amino acids. The CDR3 DNA reads as TGCGCCAGCAGCTTGTTTGCAGGGGCGGCAGATACGCAGTATTTT. It encodes CASSLFAGAADTQYF.

This clone is classed as medium-sized. V and J are TRBV7-9 and TRBJ2-1; D might be TRBD2 (6 bases). Trimming cost V 1 base and J 6 bases, with 13 bases left between them. Per the germline V gene, CDR1 is SEHNR and CDR2 is FQNEAQ (reference sequence). There are 15 residues in the CDR3. The CDR3, as DNA: TGTGCCAGCAGCTTAGTGCGGGTGGGGGGCAATGAGCAGTTCTTC. It encodes CASSLVRVGGNEQFF.

The V gene is TRBV6-1, the J gene TRBJ1-1, with 8 positions matching TRBD1. CDR1 is MNHNS and CDR2 is SASEGT in the germline V gene. V dropped 8 bases and J dropped 5; count of bases not matched to a gene: 13. CDR3 length equals 15 residues. The CDR3 coding sequence is TGTGCCAGCGGGGGACAGGAATTGGGGGGAACTGAAGCTTTCTTT. Its protein product is CASGGQELGGTEAFF.

This clone came up once. The chain carries TRBV7-9 and TRBJ2-1; either TRBD1 or TRBD2 may fit D (5 bases each). The V gene's germline CDR1 is SEHNR and CDR2 FQNEAQ (reference sequence). V was shortened by 5 bases and J by 0 bases, with 11 bases between the two germline ends. The CDR3 consists of 15 residues. The chain's CDR3 is CASSPPGSSYNEQFF. In nucleotides, the CDR3 is TGTGCCAGCAGCCCCCCAGGGAGCTCCTACAATGAGCAGTTCTTC.

This chain connects TRBV9 to TRBJ2-1; weak D call: TRBD2 (6 bases). Germline V lookup: CDR1 SGDLS, CDR2 YYNGEE. CDR3 length: 14 residues. Trimming removed 0 bases from V and 6 bases from J, with 10 bases in between. CDR3 residues: CASSVVLASNEQFF. The CDR3 DNA sequence: TGTGCCAGCAGCGTAGTGCTAGCGAGCAATGAGCAGTTCTTC.

A few counts support this clone. This chain uses TRBV30 with TRBJ2-5; 10 bases map to TRBD2. Per the germline V gene, CDR1 is GTSNPN and CDR2 is SVGIG (reference sequence). Germline trimming cut 1 base from V and 1 base from J; bases unmatched to any gene: 6. This CDR3 has 16 residues. The CDR3 coding sequence is TGTGCCTGGAGTGGTCCGGGACTAGCGCCCCAAGAGACCCAGTACTTC. Translated: CAWSGPGLAPQETQYF.

The chain couples TRBV11-1 to TRBJ2-2; D is unclear. This CDR3 has 15 residues. The V gene's germline CDR1 is SGHAT and CDR2 FQDESV (reference sequence). V lost 8 bases and J lost 8, with 21 bases in between. CDR3 DNA sequence: TGTGCCAGCCTCCCCTCCGGTCAGATGTCGGGGGAGCTGTTTTTT. Translating it yields CASLPSGQMSGELFF.

CDR3 DNA sequence: TGTGCCAGCAGCTCCGGGCACTCTGGAAACACCATATATTTT. It translates to CASSSGHSGNTIYF. The chain is built from TRBV7-9 and TRBJ1-3; the D is unclear. The CDR3 sequence is 14 residues long. Trimming pared 4 bases from V and 0 bases from J, leaving 7 bases between. CDR1 is SEHNR and CDR2 is FQNEAQ in the germline V gene (reference sequence).

V and J are TRBV6-5 and TRBJ2-2; possibly TRBD1 for D (6 bases). This CDR3 has 14 residues. Germline-derived CDR1 and CDR2 are MNHEY and SVGAGI. V lost 6 bases and J 4 bases, leaving 12 bases between the germline ends. The CDR3 coding sequence is TGTGCCAGCAGACAGGGTATCGGCACCGGGGAGCTGTTTTTT. This sequence encodes CASRQGIGTGELFF.

This clone was seen only once. The rearrangement uses TRBV2 and TRBJ2-5, with unresolved D. The CDR3 contains 14 residues. V gave up 3 bases and J gave up 2 bases, with 10 bases separating them. From germline, CDR1 is SNHLY and CDR2 FYNNEI. Here the CDR3 DNA reads TGTGCCAGCAGTGAGTCTGTGCAGCAAGAGACCCAGTACTTC. Its translation is CASSESVQQETQYF.

The chain has TRBV28 and TRBJ2-5, with a possible D match to TRBD2 (6 bases). Deletions cut 2 bases from V and 3 bases from J, with 13 bases between. CDR3 length: 15 amino acids. Germline CDR1 reads MDHEN; CDR2 reads SYDVKM. For the CDR3, the DNA is TGTGCCAGCAGTTTAAGGGGACTGGAAAAAGAGACCCAGTACTTC. As protein: CASSLRGLEKETQYF.

V usage is TRBV9 and J usage is TRBJ2-3; 12 bases fit TRBD2. The CDR3 covers 16 residues. V lost 2 bases and J lost 3; bases outside the gene matches: 4. Germline CDR1 SGDLS, CDR2 YYNGEE. In nucleotides, the CDR3 is TGTGCCAGCAGCGTGCTAGCGGGGGGGCCGACAGATACGCAGTATTTT. Residues: CASSVLAGGPTDTQYF.

V usage is TRBV4-1 and J usage is TRBJ2-3; possible D gene TRBD2, 5 bases. Looked up from germline, CDR1 is MGHRA and CDR2 is YSYEKL. V lost 3 bases to trimming and J lost 4 bases, with 14 bases between them. This CDR3 contains 15 residues. CDR3 in amino acids: CASSQTTPPADTQYF. The CDR3 DNA reads TGCGCCAGCAGCCAGACTACTCCCCCGGCAGATACGCAGTATTTT.

The V and J genes are TRBV5-5 and TRBJ2-5, with 7 bases matching TRBD1. J lost 4 bases, V lost 4 bases, and 7 bases had no gene match. The CDR3 contains 14 residues. The V gene's germline CDR1 is SGHKS and CDR2 YYEKEE (reference sequence). CDR3: CASSPGGMGETQYF. CDR3 nucleotides: TGTGCCAGCAGCCCAGGGGGAATGGGAGAGACCCAGTACTTC.

This chain joins TRBV5-5 and TRBJ2-1; a weak D match, TRBD1 (6 bases). The CDR3 covers 16 residues. Trimming took off 0 bases at V and 2 bases at J, with 12 bases between the two ends. The germline CDR1 and CDR2 sequences are SGHKS and YYEKEE (reference sequence). This CDR3 reads CASSLGQVRAYNEQFF. CDR3 nucleotides: TGTGCCAGCAGCTTGGGACAGGTACGGGCCTACAATGAGCAGTTCTTC.

With respect to this clone: This sequence may be a read error, since a much larger clone differs from it by one base. The chain has TRBV4-2 and TRBJ1-1, with a tentative D call TRBD1 (6 bases). Trimming pared 1 base from V and 5 bases from J, leaving 14 bases between. From germline, CDR1 is LGHNA and CDR2 YNFKEQ. The CDR3 runs 15 residues. The CDR3 protein is CASSQAGGLRTEAFF. CDR3 sequence (DNA): TGTGCCAGCAGCCAAGCGGGGGGCTTGAGGACTGAAGCTTTCTTT.

This chain connects TRBV5-4 to TRBJ2-4, with TRBD2 identical over 11 bases. The CDR3 totals 14 residues. V was clipped by 1 base and J by 6 bases; unmatched bases: 0. The V gene's germline CDR1 is SGHNT and CDR2 YYREEE (reference sequence). The CDR3 nucleotides are TGTGCCAGCAGCTTGACTAGCGGGGGAAACATTCAGTACTTC. Translated, it gives CASSLTSGGNIQYF.

A few counts support this clone. V and J are TRBV19 and TRBJ2-3; D gene unclear. This CDR3 has 14 residues. The germline gives CDR1 LNHDA, CDR2 SQIVND (reference sequence). Trimming removed 6 bases at V and 0 bases at J, with 10 bases between. The CDR3 sequence: CASRSVTSTDTQYF. For the CDR3, the DNA is TGTGCCAGTAGGAGCGTCACTAGCACAGATACGCAGTATTTT.

This clone was observed a few times. The V and J genes are TRBV9 and TRBJ2-7; no definite D call. In germline, CDR1 is SGDLS, CDR2 YYNGEE. This CDR3 has 14 residues. The V end lost 0 bases, the J end lost 3 bases, and 10 bases lay between the germline ends. This chain's CDR3 is CASSVDTTGYEQYF. CDR3 sequence (DNA): TGTGCCAGCAGCGTAGACACAACGGGCTACGAGCAGTACTTC.

This clone is judged medium-sized (0.01 to 0.1%). The rearrangement links TRBV18 to TRBJ1-3, with a weak D call TRBD1 (5 bases). The CDR3 totals 14 residues. Trimming removed 2 bases from V and 3 bases from J, with 8 bases in between. Germline CDR1 KGHSH, CDR2 LQKENI. Written as DNA, the CDR3 is TGTGCCAGCTCACCAGAGGGGCATGGAAACACCATATATTTT. This encodes CASSPEGHGNTIYF.

The sample holds a few counts of this clone. The rearrangement joins TRBV27 to TRBJ2-7, with no clear D. The CDR3 covers 15 residues. Germline V lookup: CDR1 MNHEY, CDR2 SMNVEV (reference sequence). V was shortened by 1 base and J by 5 bases, with 15 bases between the two germline ends. In DNA, the CDR3 is TGTGCCAGCAGTTTATTGGGGTCACCAAGACACGAGCAGTACTTC. Translation: CASSLLGSPRHEQYF.

This clone was observed a single time. This chain uses TRBV29-1 with TRBJ2-3; D may be TRBD1 or TRBD2 (7 bases each). V shed 7 bases and J shed 1 base, with 15 bases lying between them. There are 14 residues in the CDR3. Per the germline V gene, CDR1 is SQVTM and CDR2 is ANQGSEA. The CDR3 sequence: CSATGAGGTDTQYF. CDR3 sequence (DNA): TGCAGCGCCACAGGGGCGGGAGGCACAGATACGCAGTATTTT.

The V gene is TRBV5-1, the J gene TRBJ2-1; possibly TRBD2 for D (6 bases). This CDR3 has 17 residues. V was pared by 0 bases and J by 5 bases, with 18 bases between. Germline-derived CDR1 and CDR2 are SGHRS and YFSETQ. The CDR3 DNA reads as TGCGCCAGCAGCTTGGAGGCGGGGTGGTCTAGCGACAATGAGCAGTTCTTC. The encoded protein is CASSLEAGWSSDNEQFF.

This clone is deemed medium-sized (0.01 to 0.1%). J is TRBJ2-7 and V is TRBV2; either TRBD1 or TRBD2 may supply D (6 bases each). This CDR3 region has 13 residues. The V and J ends lost 6 bases and 2 bases respectively, with 11 bases between them. The germline gives CDR1 SNHLY, CDR2 FYNNEI. CDR3 in amino acids: CASRRDTAYEQYF. CDR3 DNA sequence: TGTGCCAGCAGGCGGGACACGGCCTACGAGCAGTACTTC.

This chain connects TRBV18 to TRBJ1-1, with 12 bases identical to TRBD1. This CDR3 comprises 15 residues. The ends lost 4 bases at V and 7 bases at J; junction bases unmatched: 7. Germline values: CDR1 KGHSH, CDR2 LQKENI. DNA of the CDR3: TGTGCCAGCTCACGGGGACAGGGGGCAATGGATGAAGCTTTCTTT. Amino acids: CASSRGQGAMDEAFF.